Reported below is one T cell receptor beta chain. The data were obtained in a study of blood T cell repertoires in COVID-19. Study details: Specimens from acute and convalescent COVID-19 originated in the United States, Italy and Spain. Sample material is recorded as cDNA or gDNA derived from T cells, B-cell-depleted T cells, or PBMCs.

Data came from immunoSEQ multiplex PCR; TCRdb stores just in-frame clones and leaves some out. The profile shows more than 60,000 clones, about 90% of them singletons. Germline lookup yields CDR1 MNHEY and CDR2 SVGEGT. The CDR3 loop spans 16 amino acids. V lost 2 bases to trimming and J lost 8 bases, with 19 bases between them. The V and J genes are TRBV6-2 or TRBV6-3 and TRBJ2-1; weak D call: TRBD2 (5 bases). The source of this sequence is a woman aged 45 to 65 with active or convalescent COVID-19. Sequenced input: peripheral blood. DNA for the CDR3: TGTGCCAGCAGTTACCTTCCGGGGAAGAGGGTCCATGAGCAGTTCTTC. As protein: CASSYLPGKRVHEQFF.